The 16 T cell receptor beta chains below were found in one sample sequenced in a study of OX40 agonist ivuxolimab in advanced cancers. The protocol was immunoSEQ multiplex PCR, while the TCRdb copy is restricted to in-frame clones and leaves out a portion. The sample consists of about 83,000 clones, roughly 88% of them appearing once. This material consisted of CD4+ or CD8+ T cells sorted from blood, taken in a trial of the OX40 agonist ivuxolimab. Source of these receptors: an adult with an advanced solid tumor such as melanoma, head and neck, liver or kidney cancer.

The CDR3 sequence: CASSSTSSGRGTGELFF. In DNA form, the CDR3 reads TGTGCCAGCAGCAGTACCTCTAGCGGGAGGGGTACCGGGGAGCTGTTTTTT. V gene TRBV11-2 combines with J gene TRBJ2-2; 12 bases fit TRBD2. V lost 5 bases, J lost 5 bases, and 9 bases stayed unmatched. This CDR3 region has 17 residues. Germline CDR1 SGHAT, CDR2 FQNNGV.

The chain combines TRBV29-1 with TRBJ2-5, with D tentatively TRBD1 (5 bases). This CDR3 spans 16 amino acids. Germline CDR1 and CDR2: SQVTM and ANQGSEA. Trimming removed 7 bases at V and 1 base at J, with 22 bases between. This CDR3 reads CSARDLPKGVQETQYF. DNA for the CDR3: TGCAGCGCCCGCGACCTACCAAAAGGGGTCCAAGAGACCCAGTACTTC.

This clone occurred a few times. The chain is built from TRBV27 and TRBJ2-2; TRBD1 aligns across 7 bases. In germline, CDR1 is MNHEY, CDR2 SMNVEV (reference sequence). The CDR3 sequence is 15 residues long. V lost 2 bases to trimming and J lost 0 bases; unmatched junction nucleotides: 0. The CDR3 nucleotides are TGTGCCAGCAGTTTAAGGGGGCCGAACACCGGGGAGCTGTTTTTT. Protein product: CASSLRGPNTGELFF.

The gene calls are TRBV10-1 and TRBJ2-1; possibly TRBD1 for D (6 bases). CDR1 and CDR2 from the germline V gene are WNHNN and SYGVQD (reference sequence). Trimming left V 1 base short and J 6 bases short, with 13 bases between. This CDR3 has 15 residues. The CDR3 bases are TGCGCCAGCAGTGAGTGGACAGTTACAGGCAATGAGCAGTTCTTC. Its protein is CASSEWTVTGNEQFF.

The chain has TRBV10-3 and TRBJ2-7, with a weak D call TRBD2 (6 bases). The CDR3 is made up of 15 amino acids. CDR1 and CDR2 (germline): ENHRY, SYGVKD. V gave up 3 bases and J gave up 2 bases, with 14 bases separating them. DNA for the CDR3: TGTGCCATCAGTGACGGAATAGGAGGGACCTACGAGCAGTACTTC. Amino acids: CAISDGIGGTYEQYF.

This clone was detected once. The V and J genes are TRBV9 and TRBJ1-2, with 10 bases that match TRBD1. This CDR3 is built from 15 residues. Germline V gene sequence: CDR1 SGDLS, CDR2 YYNGEE. The V segment lost 0 bases and the J segment 4 bases; nucleotides outside the gene matches: 3. CDR3 sequence (DNA): TGTGCCAGCAGCGTAGTCGGGGACAGGGGCTATGGCTACACCTTC. Translating it yields CASSVVGDRGYGYTF.

The J gene is TRBJ2-1, the V gene TRBV19, with D possibly being TRBD1 or TRBD2 (5 bases each). CDR1 and CDR2 (germline): LNHDA, SQIVND (reference sequence). The CDR3 consists of 11 residues. Trimming took 9 bases from V and 12 from J, leaving 15 bases between them. CDR3 residues: CASPGAQGQFF. CDR3 in DNA: TGTGCCAGCCCCGGGGCCCAGGGGCAGTTCTTC. The whole variable domain, remainder taken from reference TRBV19 and TRBJ2-1, is DGGITQSPKYLFRKEGQNVTLSCEQNLNHDAMYWYRQDPGQGLRLIYYSQIVNDFQKGDIAEGYSVSREKKESFPLTVTSAQKNPTAFYLCASPGAQGQFFGPGTRLTVL.

This chain connects TRBV18 to TRBJ1-3; D is perhaps TRBD1 (6 bases). Between the trimmed V and J ends, which lost 9 bases and 2 bases, there was a span of 14 bases. CDR1 KGHSH and CDR2 LQKENI come from the germline V gene. This CDR3 region has 14 residues. CDR3: CASRGLEAGNTIYF. DNA of the CDR3: TGTGCCAGTCGGGGGCTGGAGGCTGGAAACACCATATATTTT.

V usage is TRBV11-2 and J usage is TRBJ2-3, with a possible D match to TRBD2 (5 bases). The V end lost 6 bases, the J end lost 0 bases, and 10 bases lay between the germline ends. This CDR3 is built from 14 residues. Germline CDR1 is SGHAT and CDR2 is FQNNGV. CDR3 amino acids: CASSPLGSTDTQYF. The CDR3 bases are TGTGCCAGCAGTCCACTAGGGAGCACAGATACGCAGTATTTT.

The chain uses TRBV6-1 and TRBJ1-3; the D gene is possibly TRBD1 (6 bases). Trimming pared 9 bases from V and 5 bases from J, leaving 20 bases between. Germline V gene data show CDR1 as MNHNS and CDR2 as SASEGT. The CDR3 runs 15 residues. The DNA of the CDR3 is TGTGCCAGTTCCTACGGGACACTCCTTCGAAACACCATATATTTT. Its protein is CASSYGTLLRNTIYF.

The V gene is TRBV5-1, the J gene TRBJ2-2, with D perhaps TRBD2 (6 bases). The CDR3 length is 21 residues. Germline CDR1 and CDR2: SGHRS and YFSETQ. V dropped 0 bases and J dropped 4 bases, with 28 bases sitting between them. The CDR3 bases are TGCGCCAGCAGCTTGGATTCGCGGGGAGCTCTCCGGCCCAAAACCACCGGGGAGCTGTTTTTT. Its translation is CASSLDSRGALRPKTTGELFF.

V gene TRBV6-5 combines with J gene TRBJ1-1, with D maybe TRBD1 (5 bases). The CDR3 has 16 residues. Germline V gene data show CDR1 as MNHEY and CDR2 as SVGAGI. V shed 0 bases and J shed 1 base, with 12 bases lying between them. In nucleotides, the CDR3 is TGTGCCAGCAGTTACTCCGGAGGACACACGAACACTGAAGCTTTCTTT. It is translated as CASSYSGGHTNTEAFF.

This clone was counted a single time. The rearrangement uses TRBV9 and TRBJ1-5, with D tentatively TRBD1 (5 bases). Trimming pared 7 bases from V and 0 bases from J, leaving 11 bases between. This CDR3 spans 14 amino acids. Germline V gene lookup returns CDR1 SGDLS and CDR2 YYNGEE. The CDR3 DNA is TGTGCCAGCGACCGACAGAGTAGCAATCAGCCCCAGCATTTT. Its protein is CASDRQSSNQPQHF.

CDR3 amino acids: CANRLVGNQYGYTF. The CDR3 DNA sequence: TGTGCCAACCGTTTGGTTGGCAACCAGTATGGCTACACCTTC. The genes are TRBV19 and TRBJ1-2; D is ambiguous. V lost 10 bases and J 5 bases, leaving 20 bases between the germline ends. CDR1 is LNHDA, CDR2 SQIVND, per germline (reference sequence). The CDR3 consists of 14 residues.

This sequence joins TRBV9 and TRBJ1-1; no reliable D call. Trimming stripped 0 bases from V and 1 base from J, with 10 bases between. The germline V gene has CDR1 SGDLS and CDR2 YYNGEE. The CDR3 consists of 15 residues. This chain's CDR3 is CASSVAPFTNTEAFF. The CDR3 bases are TGTGCCAGCAGCGTAGCTCCCTTCACGAACACTGAAGCTTTCTTT.

The chain combines TRBV2 with TRBJ2-5; TRBD2 agrees at 8 bases. The CDR3 sequence is 13 residues long. Trimming took 6 bases from V and 4 from J; bases not matched to a gene: 4. Germline values: CDR1 SNHLY, CDR2 FYNNEI. The chain's CDR3 is CASSGTRGETQYF. The CDR3 nucleotides read TGTGCCAGCAGCGGGACTAGAGGAGAGACCCAGTACTTC.